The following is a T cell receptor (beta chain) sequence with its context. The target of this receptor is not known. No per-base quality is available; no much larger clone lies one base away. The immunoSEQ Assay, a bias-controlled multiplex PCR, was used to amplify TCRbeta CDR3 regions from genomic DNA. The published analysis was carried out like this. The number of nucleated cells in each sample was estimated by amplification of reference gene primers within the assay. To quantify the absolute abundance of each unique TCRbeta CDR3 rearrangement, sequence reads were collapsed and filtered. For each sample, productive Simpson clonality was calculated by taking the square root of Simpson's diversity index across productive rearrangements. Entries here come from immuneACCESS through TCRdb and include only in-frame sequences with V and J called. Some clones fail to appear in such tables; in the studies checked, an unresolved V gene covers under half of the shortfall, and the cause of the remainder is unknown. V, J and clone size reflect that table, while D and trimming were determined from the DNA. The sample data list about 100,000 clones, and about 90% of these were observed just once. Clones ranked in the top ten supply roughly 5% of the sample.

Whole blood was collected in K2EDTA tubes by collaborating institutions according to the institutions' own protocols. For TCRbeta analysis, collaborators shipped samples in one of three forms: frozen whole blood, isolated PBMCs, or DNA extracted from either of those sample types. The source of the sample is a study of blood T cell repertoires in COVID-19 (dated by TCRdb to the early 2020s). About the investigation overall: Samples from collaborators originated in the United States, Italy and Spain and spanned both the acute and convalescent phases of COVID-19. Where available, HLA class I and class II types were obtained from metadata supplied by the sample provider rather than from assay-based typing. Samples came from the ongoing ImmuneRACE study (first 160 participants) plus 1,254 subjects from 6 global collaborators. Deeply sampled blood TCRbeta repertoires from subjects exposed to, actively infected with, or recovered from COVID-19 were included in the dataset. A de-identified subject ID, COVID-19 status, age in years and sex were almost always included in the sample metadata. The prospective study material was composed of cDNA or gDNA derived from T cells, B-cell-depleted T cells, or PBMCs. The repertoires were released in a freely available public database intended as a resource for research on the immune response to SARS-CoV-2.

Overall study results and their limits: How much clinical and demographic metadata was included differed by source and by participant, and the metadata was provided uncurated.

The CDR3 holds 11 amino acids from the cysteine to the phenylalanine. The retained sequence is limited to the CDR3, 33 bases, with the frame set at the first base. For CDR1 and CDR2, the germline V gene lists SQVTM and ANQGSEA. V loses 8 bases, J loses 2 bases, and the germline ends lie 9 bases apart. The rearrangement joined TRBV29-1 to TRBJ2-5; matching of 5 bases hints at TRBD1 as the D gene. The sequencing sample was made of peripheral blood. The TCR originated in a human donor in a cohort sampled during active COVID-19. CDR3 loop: CSSRQQETQYF. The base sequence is TGCAGCTCCCGACAGCAAGAGACCCAGTACTTC.